The 18 T cell receptor beta chains below come from one sample, sequenced in a study of T cell changes during pregnancy in multiple sclerosis. The repertoire was sequenced with immunoSEQ multiplex PCR; TCRdb's copy has only in-frame clones and lacks some. The repertoire holds some 130,000 clones, with roughly 96% as singletons. The starting material was peripheral blood, obtained after pregnancy. These receptors all come from a female donor with multiple sclerosis, enrolled in a pregnancy study.

This clone came up once. This sequence joins TRBV5-6 and TRBJ1-2; D remains unclear. Trimming cost V 0 bases and J 5 bases, with 14 bases left between them. The CDR3 runs to 15 residues. From germline, CDR1 is SGHDT and CDR2 YYEEEE. CDR3 residues: CASSLGQPGRYGYTF. Here the CDR3 DNA reads TGTGCCAGCAGCTTGGGGCAGCCGGGGAGGTATGGCTACACCTTC.

This sequence joins TRBV4-1 and TRBJ1-5, with D perhaps TRBD1 (5 bases). The CDR3 sequence is 15 residues long. Germline CDR1 reads MGHRA; CDR2 reads YSYEKL. V lost 2 bases and J 5 bases, leaving 13 bases between the germline ends. CDR3 loop: CASSQLGAGDQPQHF. CDR3 nucleotide sequence: TGCGCCAGCAGCCAACTAGGGGCAGGAGATCAGCCCCAGCATTTT.

J is TRBJ2-1 and V is TRBV6-6; D is ambiguous. In germline, CDR1 is MNHNY, CDR2 SVGAGI (reference sequence). With 5 bases removed from V and 0 bases from J, the gap between germline ends came to 11 bases. This CDR3 contains 15 residues. The CDR3 DNA is TGTGCCAGCAGTACTCCTACCGGCTCCTACAATGAGCAGTTCTTC. This translates into CASSTPTGSYNEQFF.

Here the CDR3 DNA reads TGTGCCAGCAGGGATAGGGGTTTGGTAGTTGGGGCCAACGTCCTGACTTTC. It yields the protein CASRDRGLVVGANVLTF. The chain links TRBV6-7 to TRBJ2-6; possible D gene TRBD1, 5 bases. TRBV6-7 is flagged as an ORF with uncertain function. The CDR3 runs to 17 residues. With 6 bases removed from V and 3 bases from J, the gap between germline ends came to 18 bases.

The V call is TRBV19, the J call TRBJ2-1, with 7 positions matching TRBD2. The CDR3 covers 17 residues. The trim removed 3 bases at V and 3 bases at J, leaving 11 bases unmatched. Looked up from germline, CDR1 is LNHDA and CDR2 is SQIVND (reference sequence). CDR3 in amino acids: CASSIGSGEGHYNEQFF. The CDR3 coding sequence is TGTGCCAGTAGTATCGGTTCGGGGGAGGGCCACTACAATGAGCAGTTCTTC. The variable domain in full, with the rest retrieved from reference TRBV19 and TRBJ2-1, is DGGITQSPKYLFRKEGQNVTLSCEQNLNHDAMYWYRQDPGQGLRLIYYSQIVNDFQKGDIAEGYSVSREKKESFPLTVTSAQKNPTAFYLCASSIGSGEGHYNEQFFGPGTRLTVL.

The CDR3: CASSLGLAGGGEQFF. CDR3 bases: TGTGCCAGCAGTTTGGGACTAGCGGGAGGCGGAGAGCAGTTCTTC. This chain connects TRBV11-2 to TRBJ2-1; 15 positions match TRBD2. V was clipped by 6 bases and J by 10 bases; unmatched bases: 7. Germline V gene data show CDR1 as SGHAT and CDR2 as FQNNGV. The CDR3 is made up of 15 amino acids.

This chain joins TRBV4-1 and TRBJ1-5; D is possibly TRBD1 (6 bases). Germline V lookup: CDR1 MGHRA, CDR2 YSYEKL. The CDR3 runs 16 residues. The ends were cut back, 1 base at V and 1 base at J, with 11 bases in the middle. CDR3 DNA sequence: TGCGCCAGCAGCCAAGCCCAGGGGTTAAGCAATCAGCCCCAGCATTTT. Protein sequence: CASSQAQGLSNQPQHF.

This clone occurred once. The V and J genes are TRBV6-1 and TRBJ1-3; D is possibly TRBD1 (5 bases). There are 15 residues in the CDR3. The germline V gene encodes CDR1 MNHNS and CDR2 SASEGT. Trimming stripped 2 bases from V and 2 bases from J, with 10 bases between. The CDR3 DNA is TGTGCCAGCAGTGAAACGACAGTTCCTGGAAACACCATATATTTT. Protein: CASSETTVPGNTIYF.

The chain uses TRBV7-8 and TRBJ2-7; unclear D gene. Between the trimmed V and J ends, which lost 1 base and 0 bases, there was a span of 7 bases. The V gene's germline CDR1 is SGHVS and CDR2 FQNEAQ. This CDR3 is 14 amino acids long. The CDR3 protein is CASSLVGNSYEQYF. CDR3 sequence (DNA): TGTGCCAGCAGCTTAGTTGGCAACTCCTACGAGCAGTACTTC.

A single count supports this clone. V is TRBV19 and J is TRBJ2-1; tentatively, D is TRBD1 (6 bases). Trimming removed 7 bases from V and 0 bases from J, with 16 bases in between. Germline lookup yields CDR1 LNHDA and CDR2 SQIVND (reference sequence). This CDR3 is 16 amino acids long. The CDR3 sequence is CASMGQGSASYNEQFF. CDR3 bases: TGTGCCAGTATGGGCCAGGGGAGCGCCTCCTACAATGAGCAGTTCTTC.

The chain uses TRBV6-1 and TRBJ2-1, with D tentatively TRBD2 (6 bases). V lost 6 bases to trimming and J lost 4 bases, with 10 bases between them. Germline assignment: CDR1 MNHNS and CDR2 SASEGT. The CDR3 length is 13 residues. The CDR3 nucleotides are TGTGCCAGCAGGGACTACCTATACAATGAGCAGTTCTTC. Translated, it gives CASRDYLYNEQFF.

This clone has only one observation. This rearrangement joins TRBV5-1 to TRBJ1-5; 10 nucleotides agree with TRBD1. The ends lost 5 bases at V and 3 bases at J; junction bases unmatched: 17. This CDR3 region has 19 residues. Germline V CDR1 and CDR2: SGHRS, YFSETQ. CDR3 region: CASSHTQRDRGDLNQPQHF. Here the CDR3 DNA reads TGCGCCAGCAGTCATACTCAAAGGGACAGGGGCGACCTCAATCAGCCCCAGCATTTT.

This chain uses TRBV5-1 with TRBJ2-7, with a possible D match to TRBD1 (5 bases). The V gene lost 9 bases and the J gene lost 2 bases, with 18 bases spanning the gap. CDR1 and CDR2 from the germline V gene are SGHRS and YFSETQ. The CDR3 covers 14 residues. This chain's CDR3 is CATGAGSFPYEQYF. DNA for the CDR3: TGCGCCACTGGGGCAGGGTCATTCCCCTACGAGCAGTACTTC.

The rearrangement links TRBV7-6 to TRBJ2-3, with no clear D. Trimming stripped 0 bases from V and 3 bases from J, with 4 bases between. This CDR3 contains 13 residues. Germline loops: CDR1 SGHVS, CDR2 FNYEAQ. The CDR3 reads CASSLARTDTQYF. CDR3 sequence (DNA): TGTGCCAGCAGCTTAGCTAGAACAGATACGCAGTATTTT.

The rearrangement joins TRBV7-6 to TRBJ1-1, with D possibly matching TRBD1 (6 bases). The V and J ends lost 5 bases and 0 bases respectively, with 7 bases between them. The CDR3 is 13 amino acids. CDR1 is SGHVS, CDR2 FNYEAQ, per germline. The CDR3 protein is CASSHRVNTEAFF. CDR3 sequence (DNA): TGTGCCAGCAGCCACAGGGTGAACACTGAAGCTTTCTTT.

This chain joins TRBV18 and TRBJ2-7; TRBD2 matches 10 bases. The CDR3 is 16 residues long. Germline CDR1 and CDR2: KGHSH and LQKENI. Unmatched junction bases numbered 7, after V lost 5 bases and J lost 0 bases. The CDR3, as DNA: TGTGCCAGCTCAACTACTAGCGGGGAAAGCTCCTACGAGCAGTACTTC. This codes for CASSTTSGESSYEQYF.

J is TRBJ2-7 and V is TRBV11-2; D is perhaps TRBD1 (5 bases). Trimming stripped 2 bases from V and 2 bases from J, with 10 bases between. The CDR3 has 14 amino acids. Looked up from germline, CDR1 is SGHAT and CDR2 is FQNNGV. The CDR3 is CASSLRTTPYEQYF. CDR3 DNA: TGTGCCAGCAGCTTACGGACAACTCCCTACGAGCAGTACTTC.

The chain uses TRBV11-2 and TRBJ2-3, with TRBD1 matching 9 bases. The V and J ends lost 7 bases and 0 bases, in that order; junction bases with no gene match: 8. The germline V gene encodes CDR1 SGHAT and CDR2 FQNNGV. CDR3 size: 16 residues. The CDR3 reads CASTPRGTGSTDTQYF. The DNA of the CDR3 is TGTGCCAGCACCCCCCGAGGGACAGGGAGCACAGATACGCAGTATTTT.